These 29 T cell receptor beta chains were all obtained from the same sample, sequenced in a study of early T cells in non-severe SARS-CoV-2 infection. MiXCR was run by TCRdb on the 5' RACE reads, yielding one entry per CDR3 protein. The sample holds approximately 20,000 distinct CDR3 sequences; 3.5% to 4.5% are singletons and the top ten take more than 1.2%. Specimen: whole blood. The receptor set was obtained from an adult who was a healthcare worker with PCR-confirmed SARS-CoV-2 infection or an uninfected control (not recorded which).

The table lists this clonotype with many counts. The rearrangement links TRBV29-1 to TRBJ1-2; no definite D call. Germline V gene data show CDR1 as SQVTM and CDR2 as ANQGSEA. V shed 7 bases and J shed 0 bases, with 15 bases lying between them. CDR3 size: 14 residues. CDR3 amino acids: CSARFGGSNYGYTF. The CDR3, as DNA: TGCAGCGCGCGGTTCGGAGGCTCTAACTATGGCTACACCTTC.

This clonotype was seen at least ten times. V is TRBV20-1 and J is TRBJ2-7, with 8 bases that match TRBD2. With V trimmed by 3 bases and J by 7 bases, 11 bases remained unmatched. CDR1 is DFQATT, CDR2 SNEGSKA, per germline (reference sequence). The CDR3 totals 14 residues. The CDR3 DNA reads as TGCAGTGCTAGGCCCTCGGGTCCGGGGGGGGAGCAGTACTTC. Its protein is CSARPSGPGGEQYF.

A remark on this clonotype: A read error is possible here, since a much larger clone lies one base away. The V gene is TRBV7-2, the J gene TRBJ2-3, with TRBD1 matching 9 bases. CDR3 length: 15 residues. CDR1 is SGHTA, CDR2 FQGNSA, per germline. Here the CDR3 DNA reads TGTGCCAGCAGCTTAGGGGGACAGGGAACAGATACGCCGTATTTT. Its translation: CASSLGGQGTDTPYF.

This clonotype was counted ten times or more. This chain connects TRBV7-2 to TRBJ2-3; D is unresolved. Trimming left V 3 bases short and J 0 bases short, with 7 bases between. The CDR3 runs 14 residues. The germline gives CDR1 SGHTA, CDR2 FQGNSA. The CDR3 region has the DNA TGTGCCAGCAGCTTGGACGGCAGCACAGATACGCAGTATTTT. It specifies CASSLDGSTDTQYF.

This clonotype has just a few counts. The gene calls are TRBV7-2 and TRBJ1-1; D ambiguous. CDR1 SGHTA and CDR2 FQGNSA come from the germline V gene. Trimming cost V 5 bases and J 10 bases, with 11 bases left between them. The CDR3 runs to 11 residues. The CDR3 loop is CASSVGRGAFF. The CDR3 DNA follows: TGTGCCAGCAGCGTTGGTCGGGGAGCTTTCTTT.

This clonotype has at least ten counts. This rearrangement joins TRBV2 to TRBJ2-1; a weak D match, TRBD1 (6 bases). The CDR3 has 13 amino acids. The germline gives CDR1 SNHLY, CDR2 FYNNEI. Trimming left V 7 bases short and J 10 bases short, with 17 bases between. CDR3 DNA sequence: TGTGCCAGCACCGCATACAGGGATGGAGAGCAGTTCTTC. Its protein product is CASTAYRDGEQFF.

Ten or more counts support this clonotype. The chain joins TRBV7-2 to TRBJ1-4, with 8 nucleotides matching TRBD1. The CDR3 runs to 15 residues. In germline, CDR1 is SGHTA, CDR2 FQGNSA. V trimming: 3 bases; J trimming: 7 bases; junction bases outside the gene matches: 7. The CDR3 region has the DNA TGTGCCAGCAGCTTGGACAGGGCCGGGAGTGAAAAACTGTTTTTT. It codes for CASSLDRAGSEKLFF. Filled out from reference TRBV7-2 and TRBJ1-4, the complete variable domain reads GAGVSQSPSNKVTEKGKDVELRCDPISGHTALYWYRQSLGQGLEFLIYFQGNSAPDKSGLPSDRFSAERTGGSVSTLTIQRTQQEDSAVYLCASSLDRAGSEKLFFGSGTQLSVL.

This clonotype was found many times. This chain links TRBV29-1 with TRBJ1-3; D is unresolved. Germline CDR1 and CDR2: SQVTM and ANQGSEA. The ends were cut back, 6 bases at V and 5 bases at J, with 14 bases in the middle. This CDR3 spans 13 amino acids. CDR3 in amino acids: CSVGLAGRNTIYF. The CDR3 coding sequence is TGCAGCGTCGGATTGGCGGGAAGAAACACCATATATTTT.

This clonotype came up many times. The chain has TRBV29-1 and TRBJ2-7; D not resolved. The CDR3 has 16 amino acids. Trimming shortened V by 4 bases and J by 2 bases, and 21 bases separated the two germline ends. Germline assignment: CDR1 SQVTM and CDR2 ANQGSEA. DNA of the CDR3: TGCAGCGTTGTGCCCCTCCTTGTAGGTGAGACCTACGAGCAGTACTTC. It is translated as CSVVPLLVGETYEQYF.

The sample holds many counts of this clonotype. The chain employs TRBV10-2 and TRBJ1-1; 9 bases fit TRBD1. The V gene's germline CDR1 is WSHSY and CDR2 SAAADI. The V gene end was trimmed by 5 bases and the J gene end by 4 bases; junction bases not matched to a gene: 8. The CDR3 runs 15 residues. For the CDR3, the DNA is TGCGCCAGCAGTCCCCGGACAGGGGCCGGCACTGAAGCTTTCTTT. The encoded protein is CASSPRTGAGTEAFF.

This clonotype occurred many times. The V gene is TRBV12-3 or TRBV12-4, the J gene TRBJ1-2, with a possible D match to TRBD1 (5 bases). Trimming removed 3 bases at V and 2 bases at J, with 7 bases between. This CDR3 contains 13 residues. CDR3 residues: CASSLTVNYGYTF. For the CDR3, the DNA is TGTGCCAGCAGTTTGACAGTAAACTATGGCTACACCTTC.

This clonotype was detected many times. The chain joins TRBV20-1 to TRBJ2-2; 7 positions agree with TRBD1. Germline-derived CDR1 and CDR2 are DFQATT and SNEGSKA (reference sequence). V lost 3 bases, J lost 5 bases, and 6 bases stayed unmatched. This CDR3 spans 14 amino acids. As DNA, the CDR3 is TGCAGTGCTAGGACAGGGCCGGAGACCGGGGAGCTGTTTTTT. This sequence encodes CSARTGPETGELFF.

In this sample, this clonotype turned up many times. J is TRBJ1-6 and V is TRBV6-2 or TRBV6-3, with 11 bases matching TRBD1. This CDR3 spans 15 amino acids. Losses at the gene ends were 6 bases for V and 9 bases for J; bases not matched to a gene: 7. The germline CDR1 and CDR2 sequences are MNHEY and SVGEGT. CDR3 protein: CASRPGQGVGSPLHF. In DNA form, the CDR3 reads TGTGCCAGCAGACCGGGACAGGGGGTTGGTTCACCCCTCCACTTT.

Only a few counts were recorded for this clonotype. This chain connects TRBV2 to TRBJ2-3; D unclear. V lost 3 bases to trimming and J lost 1 base, with 11 bases between them. The CDR3 is 15 residues long. CDR1 and CDR2 from the germline V gene are SNHLY and FYNNEI. For the CDR3, the DNA is TGTGCCAGCAGTGATCCGGCCATCGGCACAGATACGCAGTATTTT. Protein sequence: CASSDPAIGTDTQYF.

The sample holds a few counts of this clonotype. The chain joins TRBV3-1 to TRBJ1-1, with D unresolved. This CDR3 is built from 11 residues. V was cut by 1 base and J by 7 bases, with 4 bases left in between. Per the germline V gene, CDR1 is LGHDT and CDR2 is YNNKEL (reference sequence). The CDR3 loop is CASSQGFEAFF. As DNA, the CDR3 is TGTGCCAGCAGCCAAGGTTTTGAAGCTTTCTTT.

This clonotype was found many times. The V and J genes are TRBV10-3 and TRBJ2-3; 7 nucleotides align to TRBD2. The CDR3 covers 15 residues. Trimming removed 6 bases from V and 0 bases from J; junction bases left unmatched: 6. Germline CDR1 reads ENHRY; CDR2 reads SYGVKD. Here the CDR3 DNA reads TGTGCCATCAGGACCAGCGGGGCTAGCACAGATACGCAGTATTTT. As protein: CAIRTSGASTDTQYF.

This clonotype was picked up many times. This chain links TRBV5-6 with TRBJ1-2; no clear D gene. The CDR3 contains 14 residues. Germline V gene sequence: CDR1 SGHDT, CDR2 YYEEEE. V shed 0 bases and J shed 13 bases, with 19 bases lying between them. The DNA of the CDR3 is TGTGCCAGCAGCTTGGTTGACGTCCTTTTGGGGTCCACCTTC. Its translation is CASSLVDVLLGSTF.

This clonotype was seen only a few times. The chain joins TRBV20-1 to TRBJ1-1; TRBD1 agrees at 8 bases. CDR1 and CDR2 (germline): DFQATT, SNEGSKA (reference sequence). The CDR3 length is 13 residues. Trimming took 5 bases from V and 1 from J; bases not matched to a gene: 3. The CDR3: CSAAGQGNTEAFF. The CDR3 region has the DNA TGCAGTGCTGCCGGACAGGGGAACACTGAAGCTTTCTTT.

By sample share, this clonotype is medium-sized. The chain couples TRBV11-2 to TRBJ2-1, with 8 nucleotides matching TRBD2. From germline, CDR1 is SGHAT and CDR2 FQNNGV. The CDR3 is made up of 14 amino acids. After removal of 1 base from V and 9 bases from J, the junction contained 5 bases not matched to a gene. CDR3 coding DNA: TGTGCCAGCAGCTTAGCGGGGGGGGCGCCTGAGCAGTTCTTC. The encoded protein is CASSLAGGAPEQFF.

This clonotype came up a few times. The rearrangement joins TRBV7-2 to TRBJ2-3, with a possible D match to TRBD1 (6 bases). V was clipped by 1 base and J by 4 bases, with 15 bases between them. CDR3 length: 16 amino acids. CDR1 is SGHTA and CDR2 is FQGNSA in the germline V gene. The CDR3 coding sequence is TGTGCCAGCAGCTTAGGATTAGGGGGTGGGCCAGATACGCAGTATTTT. Amino acids: CASSLGLGGGPDTQYF.

This clonotype occurred many times. The V and J genes are TRBV4-1 and TRBJ2-3; 7 positions match TRBD1. The CDR3 totals 15 residues. Germline V gives CDR1 MGHRA, CDR2 YSYEKL. With V trimmed by 0 bases and J by 2 bases, 2 bases remained unmatched. The CDR3 loop is CASSQERGPTDTQYF. For the CDR3, the DNA is TGCGCCAGCAGCCAAGAGAGGGGGCCCACAGATACGCAGTATTTT.

The gene calls are TRBV5-1 and TRBJ2-7; D call uncertain. This CDR3 has 13 amino acids. Per the germline V gene, CDR1 is SGHRS and CDR2 is YFSETQ. The V end was cut by 1 base, the J end by 2 bases, with 7 bases between. The CDR3 bases are TGCGCCAGCAGCTTGCAGCCCCCCTACGAGCAGTACTTC. It encodes CASSLQPPYEQYF.

This clonotype was counted many times. The chain couples TRBV11-3 to TRBJ2-3; 11 positions agree with TRBD1. V lost 5 bases to trimming and J lost 3 bases; unmatched junction nucleotides: 7. This CDR3 contains 16 residues. Germline CDR1 is SGHNT and CDR2 is YENEEA. CDR3 residues: CASSLGTGGPTDTQYF. The CDR3 region has the DNA TGTGCCAGCAGCCTAGGGACAGGGGGTCCTACAGATACGCAGTATTTT.

This clonotype was recorded at least ten times. CDR3 sequence (DNA): TGTGCCTGGAGTGTAGGGAGGGATCAGCCCCAGCATTTT. It yields the protein CAWSVGRDQPQHF. This chain joins TRBV30 and TRBJ1-5; D remains unclear. Germline CDR1 GTSNPN, CDR2 SVGIG (reference sequence). The CDR3 has 13 residues. V was trimmed by 0 bases and J by 5 bases, leaving 8 bases between them.

This clonotype is judged medium-sized. The chain recombines TRBV7-9 with TRBJ1-3; D might be TRBD1 (5 bases). The CDR3 loop spans 14 amino acids. V was cut by 5 bases and J by 0 bases, with 8 bases left in between. The germline CDR1 and CDR2 sequences are SEHNR and FQNEAQ (reference sequence). The CDR3 DNA sequence: TGTGCCAGCAGCCCAGGGATCTCTGGAAACACCATATATTTT. This gives the protein CASSPGISGNTIYF. The entire variable domain, with the rest obtained from reference TRBV7-9 and TRBJ1-3, is as follows: DTGVSQNPRHKITKRGQNVTFRCDPISEHNRLYWYRQTLGQGPEFLTYFQNEAQLEKSRLLSDRFSAERPKGSFSTLEIQRTEQGDSAMYLCASSPGISGNTIYFGEGSWLTVV.

Many counts were recorded for this clonotype. The chain combines TRBV7-6 with TRBJ2-1; possibly TRBD2 for D (6 bases). CDR3 length: 16 amino acids. The ends were cut back, 5 bases at V and 9 bases at J, with 23 bases in the middle. Germline-derived CDR1 and CDR2 are SGHVS and FNYEAQ. CDR3 in DNA: TGTGCCAGCAGCCAGACTCCGGGACTGGATAATTTTGAGCAGTTCTTC. It translates to CASSQTPGLDNFEQFF.

This clonotype appeared many times. V and J are TRBV28 and TRBJ1-5; a weak D match, TRBD1 (5 bases). Germline lookup yields CDR1 MDHEN and CDR2 SYDVKM. Trimming took off 4 bases at V and 3 bases at J, with 7 bases between the two ends. The CDR3 covers 13 residues. The CDR3 is CASSWGFNQPQHF. The CDR3 DNA reads TGTGCCAGCAGTTGGGGGTTCAATCAGCCCCAGCATTTT.

The rearrangement uses TRBV12-3 or TRBV12-4 and TRBJ2-1; D is unresolved. The CDR3 has 14 amino acids. Trimming took off 3 bases at V and 10 bases at J, with 16 bases between the two ends. The CDR3 bases are TGTGCCAGCAGTTTGGGTACCAGTGCTGAGGAGCAGTTCTTC. This sequence encodes CASSLGTSAEEQFF.

There are a few counts of this clonotype. V gene TRBV15 combines with J gene TRBJ2-3; TRBD1 is a possible D gene (5 bases). Trimming left V 5 bases short and J 4 bases short, with 10 bases between. The germline CDR1 and CDR2 sequences are LNHNV and YYDKDF (reference sequence). The CDR3 is 13 residues long. The CDR3 DNA reads TGTGCCACCAGCTGGGGCTCCTCAGATACGCAGTATTTT. Translating gives CATSWGSSDTQYF. Drawing the rest from reference TRBV15 and TRBJ2-3, the complete variable domain is DAMVIQNPRYQVTQFGKPVTLSCSQTLNHNVMYWYQQKSSQAPKLLFHYYDKDFNNEADTPDNFQSRRPNTSFCFLDIRSPGLGDTAMYLCATSWGSSDTQYFGPGTRLTVL.